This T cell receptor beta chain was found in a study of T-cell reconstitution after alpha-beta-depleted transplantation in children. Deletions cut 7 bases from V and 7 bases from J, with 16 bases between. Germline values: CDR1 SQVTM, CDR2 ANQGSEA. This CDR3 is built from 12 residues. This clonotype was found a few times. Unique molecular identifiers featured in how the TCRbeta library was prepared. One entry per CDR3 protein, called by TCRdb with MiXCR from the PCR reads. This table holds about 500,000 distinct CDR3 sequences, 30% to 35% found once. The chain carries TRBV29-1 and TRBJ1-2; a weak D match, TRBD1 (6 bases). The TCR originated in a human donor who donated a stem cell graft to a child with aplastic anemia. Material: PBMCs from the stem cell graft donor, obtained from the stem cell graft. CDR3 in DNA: TGCAGCGCTCACAGGGAGGTCGGTGGCTACACCTTC. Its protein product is CSAHREVGGYTF. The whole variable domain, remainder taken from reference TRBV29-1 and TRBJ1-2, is SAVISQKPSRDICQRGTSLTIQCQVDSQVTMMFWYRQQPGQSLTLIATANQGSEATYESGFVIDKFPISRPNLTFSTLTVSNMSPEDSSIYLCSAHREVGGYTFGSGTRLTVV.